This T cell receptor (beta chain) emerged from a study of shared clonotypes between healthy human individuals. Broader study findings: Investigators collected only blood, and repertoires in tissues likely differ. Naive subsets typically showed greater estimated richness than memory subsets.

Worth noting for this clone: Its antigen is not known.

Sorted-subset replicate PCRs used 150 to 200 ng DNA, approximately 30,000 T cell genomes. The method was immunoSEQ multiplex PCR; TCRdb's version includes in-frame clones alone and lacks a portion of them. The sample lists around 1.6 million clones, 95% to 99% occurring once. The CDR3 runs 14 residues. The V gene lost 4 bases and the J gene lost 3 bases, with 12 bases spanning the gap. Adult donors, all healthy and HIV-negative, had no recent acute infections or vaccinations. The sequencing sample was made of naive CD4+ T cells sorted from blood. The subset is: CD45RA+ positively selected. This clonotype was sampled from a man in his thirties or forties in good health. This chain links TRBV23-1 with TRBJ2-5; perhaps TRBD1 as D (6 bases). TRBV23-1 is an ORF; its function is uncertain. CDR3 sequence reads: CASSRNPGEETQYF. The CDR3, as DNA: TGCGCCAGCAGTCGAAACCCAGGGGAAGAGACCCAGTACTTC.